This TCR beta chain was obtained from a study of HIV-infected children after antiretroviral therapy interruption. The overall study: Interruption-arm sampling covered weeks 0, 12, interruption end (24 or 48), and about 3 years post-study.

A 3' RACE protocol on RNA, with unique molecular identifiers, produced the TCR library. One entry per CDR3 protein results from TCRdb running MiXCR on the 3' RACE reads. The data hold more than 35,000 distinct CDR3 sequences, with about 6.5% observed a single time. This clonotype was picked up many times. The CDR3 runs to 14 residues. V lost 5 bases and J lost 3, with 14 bases in between. Germline CDR1 and CDR2: WNHNN and SYGVQD (reference sequence). Treatment: PENTA 11 planned treatment interruption arm or continuous ART arm. This material consisted of CD45RA+ CD4+ T cells from PBMCs, pooled from several time points, taken from a donor given antiretroviral therapy, either interrupted or continuous. Sample subset: naive CD4+ CD45RA+ CD45RO- T cells. The clonotype originates from a pool of human donors with HIV. The chain uses TRBV10-1 and TRBJ2-7, with D uncertain. In nucleotides, the CDR3 is TGCGCCAGCAGTCGAAGACGAGAAGGCTACGAGCAGTACTTC. The encoded protein is CASSRRREGYEQYF.